Listed here are 19 T cell receptor beta chains from one sample, sequenced in a study of OX40 agonist ivuxolimab in advanced cancers. TCRdb keeps only in-frame clones here, not all; method: immunoSEQ multiplex PCR. Of tens of thousands of clones detected, 80% to 90% appear once; the ten largest clones hold roughly 29%. Sample: CD4+ or CD8+ T cells sorted from blood, taken in a trial of the OX40 agonist ivuxolimab. Every receptor here comes from an adult with an advanced solid tumor such as melanoma, head and neck, liver or kidney cancer.

This chain connects TRBV6-1 to TRBJ2-5, with a possible D match to TRBD2 (6 bases). The J call may be wrong; the DNA end is better matched by TRBJ2-7. CDR1 and CDR2 (germline): MNHNS, SASEGT. The CDR3 has 14 amino acids. In DNA form, the CDR3 reads TGTGCCAGCAGTCCCTTGGGGGGCTCCTACGAGCAGTACTTC. It codes for CASSPLGGSYEQYF.

The chain carries TRBV6-1 and TRBJ2-1; 8 bases match TRBD1. V lost 2 bases, J lost 4 bases, and 4 bases stayed unmatched. From germline, CDR1 is MNHNS and CDR2 SASEGT. This CDR3 region has 15 residues. The CDR3, as DNA: TGTGCCAGCAGTGAAAACACAGGGGGGTACAATGAGCAGTTCTTC. Translated, it gives CASSENTGGYNEQFF.

The chain recombines TRBV28 with TRBJ2-1; tentative D call: TRBD2 (5 bases). This CDR3 contains 12 residues. Trimming stripped 3 bases from V and 6 bases from J, with 6 bases between. The germline gives CDR1 MDHEN, CDR2 SYDVKM. CDR3 in DNA: TGTGCCAGCAGTTTCGGGGTCAATGAGCAGTTCTTC. It encodes CASSFGVNEQFF.

The CDR3 DNA reads TGTGCCAGCAGCGTAGTCGAGAATAGCGGGTTTTGGGATGAGCAGTTCTTC. This gives the protein CASSVVENSGFWDEQFF. The gene calls are TRBV9 and TRBJ2-1, with 7 bases fitting TRBD2. Trimming removed 0 bases from V and 8 bases from J; junction bases left unmatched: 14. Germline CDR1 reads SGDLS; CDR2 reads YYNGEE. CDR3 length: 17 amino acids.

This rearrangement joins TRBV30 to TRBJ1-5; D uncertain. The V gene's germline CDR1 is GTSNPN and CDR2 SVGIG (reference sequence). The V gene lost 1 base and the J gene lost 11 bases, with 15 bases spanning the gap. The CDR3 contains 13 residues. CDR3 in amino acids: CAWSAGRLEAQHF. The CDR3 DNA reads TGTGCCTGGAGTGCAGGCCGCCTAGAGGCCCAGCATTTT.

V is TRBV5-1 and J is TRBJ1-5; D is unresolved. V lost 6 bases, J lost 6 bases, and 19 bases lay in between. The CDR3 runs 15 residues. Germline CDR1 reads SGHRS; CDR2 reads YFSETQ. The CDR3 nucleotides read TGCGCCAGCACCCCACCTCGGAGGGAACGTCAGCCCCAGCATTTT. As protein: CASTPPRRERQPQHF. The complete variable domain, with remaining parts taken from reference TRBV5-1 and TRBJ1-5, reads KAGVTQTPRYLIKTRGQQVTLSCSPISGHRSVSWYQQTPGQGLQFLFEYFSETQRNKGNFPGRFSGRQFSNSRSEMNVSTLELGDSALYLCASTPPRRERQPQHFGDGTRLSIL.

The CDR3 region is CASSLRGAAGTVAYEQYF. The CDR3 DNA reads TGTGCCAGCAGCTTGAGGGGGGCCGCCGGGACCGTAGCCTACGAGCAGTACTTC. The rearrangement links TRBV5-6 to TRBJ2-7, with D perhaps matching TRBD1 or TRBD2 (6 bases each). Per germline, CDR1 SGHDT and CDR2 YYEEEE. The germline V and J ends were trimmed by 1 base and 2 bases, with 22 bases remaining between them. The CDR3 spans 18 residues.

The V gene is TRBV9, the J gene TRBJ2-2; no reliable D call. CDR1 is SGDLS and CDR2 is YYNGEE in the germline V gene. The CDR3 covers 11 residues. The germline V and J ends were trimmed by 4 bases and 5 bases, with 3 bases remaining between them. Written as DNA, the CDR3 is TGTGCCAGCAGCACGACCGGGGAGCTGTTTTTT. This translates into CASSTTGELFF.

The chain recombines TRBV9 with TRBJ2-5, with 8 bases aligning to TRBD2. V lost 1 base to trimming and J lost 2 bases; unmatched junction nucleotides: 10. Germline loops: CDR1 SGDLS, CDR2 YYNGEE. The CDR3 totals 17 residues. As DNA, the CDR3 is TGTGCCAGCAGCGTATATAGTGGAGGACTAGCTCAAGAGACCCAGTACTTC. Its translation is CASSVYSGGLAQETQYF.

The chain joins TRBV5-4 to TRBJ2-7; D is ambiguous. The V gene's germline CDR1 is SGHNT and CDR2 YYREEE (reference sequence). The V end was cut by 4 bases, the J end by 2 bases, with 7 bases between. The length of the CDR3 is 12 residues. As DNA, the CDR3 is TGTGCCAGCAGCCCTGGAACCTACGAGCAGTACTTC. Translating it yields CASSPGTYEQYF.

The chain combines TRBV1 with TRBJ2-7; the D call TRBD1 from the table was never checked on the DNA. TRBV1 is annotated as a pseudogene. The CDR3 extends over 14 amino acids. The CDR3 nucleotides are TGCACCAGCAGCCAAGGGCAGGGGGCTGGGGAGCAGTACTTC. Protein: CTSSQGQGAGEQYF.

The chain is built from TRBV15 and TRBJ2-7, with D maybe TRBD2 (5 bases). The germline CDR1 and CDR2 sequences are LNHNV and YYDKDF (reference sequence). Trimming pared 4 bases from V and 3 bases from J, leaving 7 bases between. The CDR3 runs 12 residues. Here the CDR3 reads CATSKEGYEQYF. Here the CDR3 DNA reads TGTGCCACCAGCAAAGAGGGCTACGAGCAGTACTTC.

The chain links TRBV30 to TRBJ1-2, with D possibly matching TRBD1 (6 bases). V was cut by 0 bases and J by 4 bases, with 12 bases left in between. The germline CDR1 and CDR2 sequences are GTSNPN and SVGIG (reference sequence). CDR3 size: 14 residues. DNA for the CDR3: TGTGCCTGGAGTGTCGGGGGGGCAACCTATGGCTACACCTTC. It encodes CAWSVGGATYGYTF.

This clone was counted between two and nine times. The chain links TRBV9 to TRBJ2-7; TRBD2 might be the D (5 bases). The CDR3 length is 15 residues. Germline lookup yields CDR1 SGDLS and CDR2 YYNGEE. Between the trimmed V and J ends, which lost 4 bases and 4 bases, there was a span of 18 bases. CDR3 loop: CASSPSPGAVYEQYF. The CDR3 nucleotides read TGTGCCAGCAGCCCAAGCCCAGGAGCGGTGTACGAGCAGTACTTC.

The chain combines TRBV6-1 with TRBJ2-7; 7 bases line up with TRBD1. CDR3 length equals 14 residues. Germline V gene lookup returns CDR1 MNHNS and CDR2 SASEGT. V dropped 5 bases and J dropped 7; count of bases not matched to a gene: 11. Written as DNA, the CDR3 is TGTGCCAGCAGTAATGGGGACAGCATACGAGAGCAGTACTTC. This gives the protein CASSNGDSIREQYF.

The chain uses TRBV10-1 and TRBJ2-7; D ambiguous. Germline loops: CDR1 WNHNN, CDR2 SYGVQD (reference sequence). Trimming stripped 4 bases from V and 5 bases from J, with 9 bases between. This CDR3 has 12 residues. The CDR3 nucleotides read TGCGCCAGCAGTGTTAGCTCTAACGAGCAGTACTTC. Translation: CASSVSSNEQYF.

V and J are TRBV7-2 and TRBJ2-3, with TRBD2 identical over 14 bases. Germline trimming cut 4 bases from V and 2 bases from J; bases unmatched to any gene: 5. CDR3 length equals 17 residues. Germline assignment: CDR1 SGHTA and CDR2 FQGNSA. CDR3 DNA sequence: TGTGCCAGCAGCTACGGACTAGCGGGGGGTTTCACAGATACGCAGTATTTT. This translates into CASSYGLAGGFTDTQYF.

V and J are TRBV27 and TRBJ1-1, with a weak D call TRBD1 (6 bases). The CDR3 has 15 residues. With 8 bases removed from V and 0 bases from J, the gap between germline ends came to 16 bases. Germline-derived CDR1 and CDR2 are MNHEY and SMNVEV (reference sequence). Here the CDR3 reads CASSNRGQLNTEAFF. The CDR3 nucleotides read TGTGCCAGCTCGAACCGCGGACAGTTGAACACTGAAGCTTTCTTT.

A single count supports this clone. This sequence joins TRBV13 and TRBJ1-5, with 7 bases aligning to TRBD1. Germline lookup yields CDR1 PRHDT and CDR2 FYEKMQ (reference sequence). Trimming at V came to 4 bases and at J to 3 bases, leaving 3 bases not matched to a gene. The CDR3 is made up of 14 amino acids. In nucleotides, the CDR3 is TGTGCCAGCAGCTCGGGGACAGACAATCAGCCCCAGCATTTT. As protein: CASSSGTDNQPQHF.